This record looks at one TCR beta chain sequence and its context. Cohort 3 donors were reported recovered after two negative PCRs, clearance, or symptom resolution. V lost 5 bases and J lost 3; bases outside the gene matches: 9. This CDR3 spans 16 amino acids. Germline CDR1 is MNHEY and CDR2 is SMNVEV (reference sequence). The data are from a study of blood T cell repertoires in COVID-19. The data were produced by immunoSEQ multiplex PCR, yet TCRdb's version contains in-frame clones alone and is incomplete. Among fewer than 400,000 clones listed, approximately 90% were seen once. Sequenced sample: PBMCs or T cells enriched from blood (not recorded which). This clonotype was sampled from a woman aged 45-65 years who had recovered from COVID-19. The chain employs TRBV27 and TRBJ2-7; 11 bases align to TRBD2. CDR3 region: CASSPRLAGKVYEQYF. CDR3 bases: TGTGCCAGCAGTCCCAGACTAGCGGGGAAGGTCTACGAGCAGTACTTC.